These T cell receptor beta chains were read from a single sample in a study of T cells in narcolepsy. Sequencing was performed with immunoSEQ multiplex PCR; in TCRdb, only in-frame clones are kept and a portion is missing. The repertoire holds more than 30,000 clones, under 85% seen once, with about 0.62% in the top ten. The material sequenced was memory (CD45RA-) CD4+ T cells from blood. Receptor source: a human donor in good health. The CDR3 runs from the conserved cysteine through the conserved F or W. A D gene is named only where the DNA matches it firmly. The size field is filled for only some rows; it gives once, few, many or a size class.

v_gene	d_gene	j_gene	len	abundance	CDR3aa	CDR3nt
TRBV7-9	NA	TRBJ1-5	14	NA	CASSLEGWNQPQHF	TGTGCCAGCAGCTTAGAAGGTTGGAATCAGCCCCAGCATTTT
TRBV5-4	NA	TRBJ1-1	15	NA	CASSRDGAMNTEAFF	TGTGCCAGCAGCCGAGACGGAGCTATGAACACTGAAGCTTTCTTT
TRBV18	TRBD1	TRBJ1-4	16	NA	CASSPRDRGKGEKLFF	TGTGCCAGCTCACCCCGCGACAGGGGCAAGGGTGAAAAACTGTTTTTT
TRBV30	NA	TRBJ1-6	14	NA	CAWSPRDSYGALHF	TGTGCCTGGAGTCCCCGGGACTCCTACGGGGCCCTCCACTTT
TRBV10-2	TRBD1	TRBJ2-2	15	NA	CASNDDRVNTGELFF	TGCGCCAGCAATGATGACAGGGTAAACACCGGGGAGCTGTTTTTT
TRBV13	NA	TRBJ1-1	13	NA	CASSWGPNTEAFF	TGTGCCAGCAGCTGGGGACCAAACACTGAAGCTTTCTTT
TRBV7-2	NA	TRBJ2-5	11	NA	CASSLAETQYF	TGTGCCAGCAGCTTAGCGGAGACCCAGTACTTC
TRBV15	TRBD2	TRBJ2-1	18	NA	CATSSAGTSGGAYNEQFF	TGTGCCACCAGCTCCGCCGGGACTAGCGGGGGGGCGTACAATGAGCAGTTCTTC
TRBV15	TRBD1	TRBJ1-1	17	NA	CATSRDLPGGANTEAFF	TGTGCCACCAGCAGAGATCTACCAGGGGGCGCGAACACTGAAGCTTTCTTT
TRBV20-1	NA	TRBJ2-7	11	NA	CSATTDYEQYF	TGCAGTGCAACGACAGACTACGAGCAGTACTTC
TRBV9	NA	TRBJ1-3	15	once	CASSVGGDSGNTIYF	TGTGCCAGCAGCGTAGGCGGGGACTCTGGAAACACCATATATTTT
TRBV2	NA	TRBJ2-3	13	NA	CASSAGNTDTQYF	TGTGCCAGCAGTGCAGGGAACACAGATACGCAGTATTTT
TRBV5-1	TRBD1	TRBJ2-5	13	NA	CASTRTGKETQYF	TGCGCCAGCACCCGGACAGGGAAGGAGACCCAGTACTTC
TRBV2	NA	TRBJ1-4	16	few	CASSTNPGSPNEKLFF	TGTGCCAGCAGTACCAACCCCGGGAGCCCTAATGAAAAACTGTTTTTT
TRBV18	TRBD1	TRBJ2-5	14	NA	CASSPTGGQETQYF	TGTGCCAGCTCACCAACAGGGGGCCAAGAGACCCAGTACTTC
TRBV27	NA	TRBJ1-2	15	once	CASSPTGGNNYGYTF	TGTGCCAGCAGTCCCACGGGAGGAAATAACTATGGCTACACCTTC
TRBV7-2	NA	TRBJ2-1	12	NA	CASSLRTREQFF	TGTGCCAGCAGCTTACGGACCCGGGAGCAGTTCTTC
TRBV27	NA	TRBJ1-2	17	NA	CASSFLPGLGVDYGYTF	TGTGCCAGCAGTTTCCTTCCGGGGTTGGGGGTTGACTATGGCTACACCTTC
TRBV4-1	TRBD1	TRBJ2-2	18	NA	CASSPHGQGTSNTGELFF	TGCGCCAGCAGCCCCCATGGACAGGGGACTTCGAACACCGGGGAGCTGTTTTTT
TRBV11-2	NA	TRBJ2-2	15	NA	CASSQSRANTGELFF	TGTGCCAGCAGCCAAAGTCGGGCTAACACCGGGGAGCTGTTTTTT
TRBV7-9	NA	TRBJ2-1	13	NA	CASSRHSGNEQFF	TGTGCCAGCAGCCGTCACAGTGGGAATGAGCAGTTCTTC
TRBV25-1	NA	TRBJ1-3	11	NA	CASSFGNTIYF	TGTGCCAGCAGTTTTGGAAACACCATATATTTT